This T cell receptor beta chain was retrieved from a study of beta chain features in type 1 diabetes. As every portion of the isolated RNA was reverse transcribed, the sequencing read expressed TCRB transcripts. The average output of naive, central memory and regulatory T cell samples was approximately 3.7 million reads. Here immunoSEQ multiplex PCR was the method, and the copy in TCRdb shows in-frame clones only, minus some. The sample records about 150,000 clones, about 10% being singletons. Concerning this clone: Its antigen is currently unknown.

Study observations and caveats: Patients and controls would share equally any PCR tilt toward shorter templates.

The V end lost 1 base, the J end lost 6 bases, and 8 bases lay between the germline ends. Germline assignment: CDR1 SGHNT and CDR2 YYREEE (reference sequence). The CDR3 runs 13 residues. Isolation of CD4+ naive, central memory, regulatory and stem cell-like memory cells was achieved by sorting via CD45RO/CCR7/CD25/CD127/CD95/CD27. Source material: naive CD4+ T cells from blood. The receptor was isolated from a man aged 18 to 35 in good health. J is TRBJ1-3 and V is TRBV5-4, with TRBD1 as a possible D gene (6 bases). The DNA for the CDR3 is TGTGCCAGCAGCTTGTGGGGACAAAACACCATATATTTT. Protein sequence: CASSLWGQNTIYF.